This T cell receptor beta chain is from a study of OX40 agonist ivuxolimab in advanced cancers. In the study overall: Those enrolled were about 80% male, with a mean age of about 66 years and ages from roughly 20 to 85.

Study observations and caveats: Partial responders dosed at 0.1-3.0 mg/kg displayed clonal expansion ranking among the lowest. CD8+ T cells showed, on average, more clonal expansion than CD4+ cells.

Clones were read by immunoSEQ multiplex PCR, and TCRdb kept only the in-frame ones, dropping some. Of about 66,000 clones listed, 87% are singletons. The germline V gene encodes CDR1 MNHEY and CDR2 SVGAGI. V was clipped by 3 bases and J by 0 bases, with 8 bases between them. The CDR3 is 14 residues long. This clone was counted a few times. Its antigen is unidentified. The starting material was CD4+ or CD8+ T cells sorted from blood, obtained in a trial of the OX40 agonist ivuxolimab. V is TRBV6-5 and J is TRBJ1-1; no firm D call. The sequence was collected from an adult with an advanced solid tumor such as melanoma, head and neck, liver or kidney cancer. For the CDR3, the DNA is TGTGCCAGCAGTTATGAGGGCCTGAACACTGAAGCTTTCTTT. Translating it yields CASSYEGLNTEAFF.